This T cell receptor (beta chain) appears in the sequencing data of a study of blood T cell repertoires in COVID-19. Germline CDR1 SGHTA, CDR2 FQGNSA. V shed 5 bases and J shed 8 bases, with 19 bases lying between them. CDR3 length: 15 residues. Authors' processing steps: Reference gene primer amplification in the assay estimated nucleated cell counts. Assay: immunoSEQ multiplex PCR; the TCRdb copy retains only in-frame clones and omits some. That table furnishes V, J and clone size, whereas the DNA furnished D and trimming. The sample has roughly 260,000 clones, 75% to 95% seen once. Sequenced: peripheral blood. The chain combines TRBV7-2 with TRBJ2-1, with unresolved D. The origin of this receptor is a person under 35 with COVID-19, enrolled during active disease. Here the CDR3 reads CASSRQSWATDEQFF. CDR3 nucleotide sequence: TGTGCCAGCAGCCGTCAAAGTTGGGCTACGGATGAGCAGTTCTTC.